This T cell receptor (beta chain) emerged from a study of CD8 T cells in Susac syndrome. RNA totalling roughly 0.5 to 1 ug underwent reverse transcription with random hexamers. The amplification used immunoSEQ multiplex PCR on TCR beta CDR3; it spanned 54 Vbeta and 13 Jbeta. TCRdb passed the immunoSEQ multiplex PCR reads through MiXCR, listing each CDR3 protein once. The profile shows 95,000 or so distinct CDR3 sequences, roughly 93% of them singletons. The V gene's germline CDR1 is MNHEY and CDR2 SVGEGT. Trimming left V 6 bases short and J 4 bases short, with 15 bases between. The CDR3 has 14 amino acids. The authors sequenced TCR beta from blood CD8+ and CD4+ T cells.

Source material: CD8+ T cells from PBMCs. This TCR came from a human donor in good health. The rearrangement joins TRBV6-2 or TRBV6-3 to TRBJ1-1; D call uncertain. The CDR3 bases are TGTGCCAGCAGCGTTGGTCAGGATTTCACTGAAGCTTTCTTT. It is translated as CASSVGQDFTEAFF.